The T cell receptor beta chain described here comes from a study of cytotoxic CD8 clonotypes in ibrutinib-treated CLL. In the study overall: Patients: around 11 relapsed/refractory, roughly 15 treatment-naive, about 18 IGHV unmutated. The response samples were taken once patients had been treated for a median of about 12 months, range 6 to 36.

Generated by immunoSEQ multiplex PCR, the TCRdb table keeps only in-frame clones and is missing some. The sample lists approximately 130,000 clones, less than 90% occurring once. V lost 6 bases and J 2 bases, leaving 14 bases between the germline ends. Germline-derived CDR1 and CDR2 are MDHEN and SYDVKM. CDR3 length equals 14 residues. The sample here was PBMCs, taken after 24 months of ibrutinib treatment. The chain links TRBV28 to TRBJ2-7, with D tentatively TRBD1 or TRBD2 (6 bases each). This receptor was obtained from a human donor with chronic lymphocytic leukemia. CDR3 loop: CASRRGGTTYEQYF. Here the CDR3 DNA reads TGTGCCAGCAGAAGAGGCGGGACAACCTACGAGCAGTACTTC.